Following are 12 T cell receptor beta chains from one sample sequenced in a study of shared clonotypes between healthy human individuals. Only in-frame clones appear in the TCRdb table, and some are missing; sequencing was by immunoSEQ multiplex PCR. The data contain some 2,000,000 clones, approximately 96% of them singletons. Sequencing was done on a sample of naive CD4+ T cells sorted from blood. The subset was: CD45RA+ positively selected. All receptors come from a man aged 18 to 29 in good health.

The CDR3 DNA reads as TGTGCCAGCAGTTACCCTCTCGGGGGAGGAAACTATGGCTACACCTTC. Encoded protein: CASSYPLGGGNYGYTF. The chain links TRBV6-5 to TRBJ1-2; D may be TRBD1 (5 bases). CDR1 MNHEY and CDR2 SVGAGI come from the germline V gene. CDR3 length equals 16 residues. Trimming took 2 bases from V and 2 from J, leaving 15 bases between them.

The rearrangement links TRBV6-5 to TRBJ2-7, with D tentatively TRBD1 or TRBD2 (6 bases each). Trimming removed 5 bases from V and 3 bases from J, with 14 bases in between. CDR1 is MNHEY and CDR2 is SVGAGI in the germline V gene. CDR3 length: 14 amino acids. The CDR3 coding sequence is TGTGCCAGCAGTAGGGGGGCTAGGGGCTACGAGCAGTACTTC. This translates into CASSRGARGYEQYF.

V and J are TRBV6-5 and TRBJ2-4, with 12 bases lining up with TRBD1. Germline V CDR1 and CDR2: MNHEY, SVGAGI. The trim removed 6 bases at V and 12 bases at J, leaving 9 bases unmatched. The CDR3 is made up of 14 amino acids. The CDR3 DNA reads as TGTGCCAGCAGGACCGGGACAGGGGGCCTGAATCAGTACTTC. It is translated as CASRTGTGGLNQYF.

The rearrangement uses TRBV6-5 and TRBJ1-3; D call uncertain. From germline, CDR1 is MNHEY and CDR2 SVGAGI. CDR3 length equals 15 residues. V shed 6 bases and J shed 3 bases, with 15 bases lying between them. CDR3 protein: CASSTIRSHGNTIYF. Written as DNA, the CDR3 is TGTGCCAGCAGCACCATAAGGTCTCATGGAAACACCATATATTTT.

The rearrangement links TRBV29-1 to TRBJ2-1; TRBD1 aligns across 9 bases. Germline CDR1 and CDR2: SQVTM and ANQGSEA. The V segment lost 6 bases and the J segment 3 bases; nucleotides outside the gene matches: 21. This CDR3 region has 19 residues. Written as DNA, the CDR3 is TGCAGCGTAACCATGACGTCCCGGGACAGGGAATGGGGCTACAATGAGCAGTTCTTC. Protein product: CSVTMTSRDREWGYNEQFF.

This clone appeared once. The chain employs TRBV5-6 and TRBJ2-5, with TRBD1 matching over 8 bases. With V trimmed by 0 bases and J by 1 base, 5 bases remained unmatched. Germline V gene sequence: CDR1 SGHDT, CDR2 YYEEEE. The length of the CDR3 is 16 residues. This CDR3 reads CASSLDTGGFQETQYF. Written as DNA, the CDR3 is TGTGCCAGCAGCTTGGATACAGGGGGGTTCCAAGAGACCCAGTACTTC.

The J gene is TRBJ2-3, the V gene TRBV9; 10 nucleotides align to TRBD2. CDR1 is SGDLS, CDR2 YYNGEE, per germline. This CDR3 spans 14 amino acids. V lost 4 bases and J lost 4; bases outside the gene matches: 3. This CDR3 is CASSRLAGADTQYF. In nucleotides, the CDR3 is TGTGCCAGCAGCAGACTAGCGGGCGCAGATACGCAGTATTTT.

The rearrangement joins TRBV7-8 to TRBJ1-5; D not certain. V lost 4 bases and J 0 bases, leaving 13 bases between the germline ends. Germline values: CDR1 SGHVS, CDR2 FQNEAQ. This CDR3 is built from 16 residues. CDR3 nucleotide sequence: TGTGCCAGCAGCTCGGAAGTCGGCCTTAGCAATCAGCCCCAGCATTTT. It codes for CASSSEVGLSNQPQHF.

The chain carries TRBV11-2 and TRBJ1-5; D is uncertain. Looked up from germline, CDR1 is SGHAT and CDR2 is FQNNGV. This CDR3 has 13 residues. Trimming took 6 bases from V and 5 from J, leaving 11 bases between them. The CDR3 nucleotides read TGTGCCAGCAGGCTGTTGAGAGATCAGCCCCAGCATTTT. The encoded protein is CASRLLRDQPQHF.

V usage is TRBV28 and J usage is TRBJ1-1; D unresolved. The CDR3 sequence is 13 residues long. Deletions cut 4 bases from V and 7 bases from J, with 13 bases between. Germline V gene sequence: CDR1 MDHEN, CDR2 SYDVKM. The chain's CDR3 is CASSSPGRGEAFF. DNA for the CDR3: TGTGCCAGCAGTTCTCCCGGACGGGGTGAAGCTTTCTTT.

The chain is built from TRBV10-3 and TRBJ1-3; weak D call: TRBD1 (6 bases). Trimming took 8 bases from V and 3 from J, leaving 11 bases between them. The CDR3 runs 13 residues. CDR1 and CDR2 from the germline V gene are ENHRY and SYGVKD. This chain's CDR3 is CAIAQGNGNTIYF. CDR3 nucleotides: TGTGCCATCGCACAGGGCAATGGAAACACCATATATTTT.

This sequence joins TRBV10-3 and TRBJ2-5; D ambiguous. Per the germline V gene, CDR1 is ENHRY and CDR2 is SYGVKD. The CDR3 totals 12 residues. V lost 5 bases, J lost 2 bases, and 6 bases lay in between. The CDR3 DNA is TGTGCCATCAGTAATTATCAAGAGACCCAGTACTTC. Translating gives CAISNYQETQYF.